This T cell receptor (beta chain) originates from a study of shared clonotypes between healthy human individuals. The wider study: The people who gave samples were a couple of women and three men aged 18 to 49. For every donor, three CD4 naive, three CD4 memory, two CD8 naive and one CD8 memory plates were used.

The split of CD4+ cells yielded CD45RA+ naive and CD45RA-negative memory subsets. Deletions cut 5 bases from V and 4 bases from J, with 15 bases between. The CDR3 contains 15 residues. Germline lookup yields CDR1 MNHNY and CDR2 SVGAGI (reference sequence). Deep was the level at which the assay was run. Clones were sequenced by immunoSEQ multiplex PCR, and TCRdb holds only the in-frame ones, with some missing. The sample lists some 500,000 clones; roughly 95% were seen once. The clonotype originates from a young woman in good health. Sequencing used naive CD4+ T cells sorted from blood. Subset defined: CD45RA+ positively selected. The J gene is TRBJ2-1, the V gene TRBV6-6; tentative D call: TRBD2 (6 bases). The CDR3 reads CASSHGSPIYNEQFF. The DNA for the CDR3 is TGTGCCAGCAGTCACGGGAGTCCAATTTACAATGAGCAGTTCTTC.